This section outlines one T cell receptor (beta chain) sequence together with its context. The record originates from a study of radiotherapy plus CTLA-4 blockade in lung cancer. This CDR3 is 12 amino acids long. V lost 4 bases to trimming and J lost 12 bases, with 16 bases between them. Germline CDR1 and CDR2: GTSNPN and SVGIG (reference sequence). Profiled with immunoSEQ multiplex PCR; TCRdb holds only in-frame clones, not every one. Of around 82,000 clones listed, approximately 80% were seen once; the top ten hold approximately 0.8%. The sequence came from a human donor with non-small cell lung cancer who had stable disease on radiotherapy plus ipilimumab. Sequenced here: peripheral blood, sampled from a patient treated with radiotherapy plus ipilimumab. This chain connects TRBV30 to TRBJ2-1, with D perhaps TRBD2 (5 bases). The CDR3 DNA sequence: TGTGCCTGGACCGCGGGTCCTCCTGGGCAGTTCTTC. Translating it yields CAWTAGPPGQFF.